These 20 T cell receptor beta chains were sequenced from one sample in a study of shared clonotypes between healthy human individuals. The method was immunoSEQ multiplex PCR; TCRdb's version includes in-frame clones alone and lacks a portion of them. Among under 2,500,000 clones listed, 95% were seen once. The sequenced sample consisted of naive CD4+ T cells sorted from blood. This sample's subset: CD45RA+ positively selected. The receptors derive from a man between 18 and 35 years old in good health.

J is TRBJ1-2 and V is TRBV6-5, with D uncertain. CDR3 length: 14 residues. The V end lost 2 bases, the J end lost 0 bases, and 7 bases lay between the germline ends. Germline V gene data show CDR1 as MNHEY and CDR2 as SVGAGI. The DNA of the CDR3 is TGTGCCAGCAGTTACGGGGATGCTAACTATGGCTACACCTTC. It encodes CASSYGDANYGYTF.

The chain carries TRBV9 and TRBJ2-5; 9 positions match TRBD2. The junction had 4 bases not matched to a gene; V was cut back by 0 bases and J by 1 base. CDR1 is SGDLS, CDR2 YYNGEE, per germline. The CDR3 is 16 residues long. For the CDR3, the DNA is TGTGCCAGCAGCGTAGGACTAGCGGCAGGCCAAGAGACCCAGTACTTC. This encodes CASSVGLAAGQETQYF.

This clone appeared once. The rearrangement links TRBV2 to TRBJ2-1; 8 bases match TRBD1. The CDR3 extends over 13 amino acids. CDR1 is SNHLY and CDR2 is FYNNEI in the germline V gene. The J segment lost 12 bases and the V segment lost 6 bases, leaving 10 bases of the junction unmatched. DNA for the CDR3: TGTGCCAGCAGGGACGGATACGGGACAGGGCAGTTCTTC. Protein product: CASRDGYGTGQFF.

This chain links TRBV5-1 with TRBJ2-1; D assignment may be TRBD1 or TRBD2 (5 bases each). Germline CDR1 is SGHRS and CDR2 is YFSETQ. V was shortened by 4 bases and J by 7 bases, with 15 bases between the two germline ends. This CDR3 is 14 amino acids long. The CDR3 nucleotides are TGCGCCAGCAGCCCGCTGGGGGAGTCGAATGAGCAGTTCTTC. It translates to CASSPLGESNEQFF.

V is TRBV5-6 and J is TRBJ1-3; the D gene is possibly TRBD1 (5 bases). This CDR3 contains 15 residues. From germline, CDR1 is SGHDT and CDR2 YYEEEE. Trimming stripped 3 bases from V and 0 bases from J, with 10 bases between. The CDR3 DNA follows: TGTGCCAGCAGCTCGACAGAGCGCTCTGGAAACACCATATATTTT. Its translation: CASSSTERSGNTIYF. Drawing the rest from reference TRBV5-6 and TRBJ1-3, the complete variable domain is DAGVTQSPTHLIKTRGQQVTLRCSPKSGHDTVSWYQQALGQGPQFIFQYYEEEERQRGNFPDRFSGHQFPNYSSELNVNALLLGDSALYLCASSSTERSGNTIYFGEGSWLTVV.

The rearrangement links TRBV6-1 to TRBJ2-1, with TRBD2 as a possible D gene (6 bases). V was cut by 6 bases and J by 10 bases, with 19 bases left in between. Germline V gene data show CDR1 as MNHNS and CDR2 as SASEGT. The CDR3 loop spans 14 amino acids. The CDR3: CASSDLRTNEEQFF. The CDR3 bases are TGTGCCAGCAGCGATCTCCGGACTAACGAAGAGCAGTTCTTC.

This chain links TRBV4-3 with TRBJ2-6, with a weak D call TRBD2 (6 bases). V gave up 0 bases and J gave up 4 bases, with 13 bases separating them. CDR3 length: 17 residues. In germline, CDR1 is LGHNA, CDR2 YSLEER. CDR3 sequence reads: CASSQEWRGNGANVLTF. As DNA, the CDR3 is TGCGCCAGCAGCCAAGAGTGGAGGGGAAACGGGGCCAACGTCCTGACTTTC.

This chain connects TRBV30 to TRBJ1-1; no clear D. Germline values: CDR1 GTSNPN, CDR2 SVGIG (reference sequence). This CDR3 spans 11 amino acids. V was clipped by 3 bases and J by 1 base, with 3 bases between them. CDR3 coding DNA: TGTGCCTGGAGAAAGAACACTGAAGCTTTCTTT. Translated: CAWRKNTEAFF.

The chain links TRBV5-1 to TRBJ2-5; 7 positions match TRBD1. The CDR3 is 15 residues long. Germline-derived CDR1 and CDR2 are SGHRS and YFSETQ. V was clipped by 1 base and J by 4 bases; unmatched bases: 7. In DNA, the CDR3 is TGCGCCAGCAGCTTGCCCCCGGACAGGCGAGAGACCCAGTACTTC. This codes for CASSLPPDRRETQYF.

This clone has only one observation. CDR3 protein: CASTSGGVVMGSPLHF. In DNA form, the CDR3 reads TGTGCCAGCACCTCCGGAGGCGTAGTCATGGGTTCACCCCTCCACTTT. V and J are TRBV2 and TRBJ1-6, with D unclear. The CDR3 runs to 16 residues. The V gene lost 7 bases and the J gene lost 9 bases, with 22 bases spanning the gap. The germline CDR1 and CDR2 sequences are SNHLY and FYNNEI.

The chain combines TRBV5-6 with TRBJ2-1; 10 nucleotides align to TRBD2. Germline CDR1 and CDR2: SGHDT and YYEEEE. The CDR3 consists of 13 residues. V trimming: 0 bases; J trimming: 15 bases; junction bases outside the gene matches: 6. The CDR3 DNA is TGTGCCAGCAGCTTGGAATCGGCTAGCGGGAGGTTCTTC. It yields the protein CASSLESASGRFF.

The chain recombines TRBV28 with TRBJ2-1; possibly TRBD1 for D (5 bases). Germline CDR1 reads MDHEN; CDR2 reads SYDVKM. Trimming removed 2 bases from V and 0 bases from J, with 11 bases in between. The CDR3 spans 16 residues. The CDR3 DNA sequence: TGTGCCAGCAGTTTAACGCAGGGTGGCTCCTACAATGAGCAGTTCTTC. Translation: CASSLTQGGSYNEQFF.

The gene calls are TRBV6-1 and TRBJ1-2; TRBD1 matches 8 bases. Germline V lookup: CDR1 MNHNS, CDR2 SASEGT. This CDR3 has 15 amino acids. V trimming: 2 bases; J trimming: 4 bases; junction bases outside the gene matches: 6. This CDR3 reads CASSEIQGAGYGYTF. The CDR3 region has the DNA TGTGCCAGCAGTGAAATTCAGGGGGCAGGCTATGGCTACACCTTC.

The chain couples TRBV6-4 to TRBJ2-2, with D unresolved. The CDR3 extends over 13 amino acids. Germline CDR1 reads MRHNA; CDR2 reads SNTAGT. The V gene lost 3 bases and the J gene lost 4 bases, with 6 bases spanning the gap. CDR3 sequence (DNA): TGTGCCAGCAGTGAAACTTCCACCGGGGAGCTGTTTTTT. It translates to CASSETSTGELFF.

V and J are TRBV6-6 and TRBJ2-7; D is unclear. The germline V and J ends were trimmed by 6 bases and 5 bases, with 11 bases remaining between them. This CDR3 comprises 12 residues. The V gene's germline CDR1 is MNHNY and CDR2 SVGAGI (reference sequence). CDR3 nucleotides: TGTGCCAGCAGCCCCATGGGGAACGAGCAGTACTTC. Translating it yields CASSPMGNEQYF.

The CDR3, as DNA: TGTGCCTGGAGTGTTCCGGGACTAGCTGAAGGGGATGAGCAGTTCTTC. Protein: CAWSVPGLAEGDEQFF. The chain joins TRBV30 to TRBJ2-1; 9 bases agree with TRBD2. The V gene's germline CDR1 is GTSNPN and CDR2 SVGIG (reference sequence). This CDR3 contains 16 residues. V lost 0 bases, J lost 8 bases, and 11 bases stayed unmatched.

CDR3 nucleotides: TGTGCCAGCAGTAGATCCGGGACAGGGAATTCCTACGAGCAGTACTTC. It translates to CASSRSGTGNSYEQYF. The chain has TRBV27 and TRBJ2-7; 9 positions agree with TRBD1. The germline CDR1 and CDR2 sequences are MNHEY and SMNVEV (reference sequence). With 5 bases clipped from V and 1 base from J, the junction kept 9 bases outside the gene matches. The CDR3 has 16 amino acids.

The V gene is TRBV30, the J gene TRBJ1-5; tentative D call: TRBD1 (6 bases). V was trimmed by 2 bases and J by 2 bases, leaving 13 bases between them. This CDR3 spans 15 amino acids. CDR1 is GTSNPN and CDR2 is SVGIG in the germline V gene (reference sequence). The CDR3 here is CAWSYRGDRNQPQHF. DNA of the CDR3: TGTGCCTGGAGTTATAGGGGGGATCGCAATCAGCCCCAGCATTTT.

The CDR3 reads CASSKGRGAHEQYF. CDR3 DNA sequence: TGTGCCAGTAGTAAGGGGCGGGGGGCCCACGAGCAGTACTTC. The V call is TRBV19, the J call TRBJ2-7, with 8 bases fitting TRBD2. Trimming at V came to 4 bases and at J to 5 bases, leaving 7 bases not matched to a gene. Germline values: CDR1 LNHDA, CDR2 SQIVND (reference sequence). The CDR3 totals 14 residues.

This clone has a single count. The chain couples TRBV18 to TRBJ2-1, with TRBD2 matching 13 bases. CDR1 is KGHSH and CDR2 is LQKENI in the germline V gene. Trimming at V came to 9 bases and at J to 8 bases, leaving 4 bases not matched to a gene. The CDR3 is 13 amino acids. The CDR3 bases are TGTGCCAGTAGACTAGCGGGAGGTTATGAGCAGTTCTTC. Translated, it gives CASRLAGGYEQFF.